Shown below are 27 T cell receptor beta chains from a single sample sequenced in a study of cytomegalovirus exposure and HLA in healthy donors. PCR involved 60 Vbeta and 13 Jbeta primers. Generated by immunoSEQ multiplex PCR, the TCRdb table keeps only in-frame clones and is missing some. The sample carries around 240,000 clones, roughly 80% recorded once. Specimen: PBMCs. The origin of the receptors is a woman aged 40 to 55 in good health and CMV-seropositive.

The V gene is TRBV2, the J gene TRBJ2-2; D may be TRBD1 (5 bases). Trimming removed 6 bases at V and 6 bases at J, with 20 bases between. The CDR3 is 16 amino acids. The germline CDR1 and CDR2 sequences are SNHLY and FYNNEI. The CDR3 protein is CASRSSGKWLAGELFF. CDR3 sequence (DNA): TGTGCCAGCAGATCCTCAGGGAAATGGTTAGCCGGGGAGCTGTTTTTT.

The chain recombines TRBV4-1 with TRBJ1-3; D remains ambiguous. V dropped 8 bases and J dropped 0 bases, with 14 bases sitting between them. CDR1 MGHRA and CDR2 YSYEKL come from the germline V gene. The CDR3 is made up of 15 amino acids. The CDR3 DNA reads as TGCGCCAGCCATTTGGAGGTGAACTCTGGAAACACCATATATTTT. Translated, it gives CASHLEVNSGNTIYF.

The J gene is TRBJ2-1, the V gene TRBV6-1; tentatively, D is TRBD1 (6 bases). The CDR3 sequence is 15 residues long. Looked up from germline, CDR1 is MNHNS and CDR2 is SASEGT. Trimming removed 1 base at V and 10 bases at J, with 17 bases between. The CDR3: CASSEGVTGRREQFF. In DNA, the CDR3 is TGTGCCAGCAGTGAAGGCGTAACAGGGCGTCGGGAGCAGTTCTTC.

This chain links TRBV2 with TRBJ1-1; 8 bases are a match to TRBD1. J was trimmed by 1 base and V by 7 bases; bases with no gene match: 8. CDR1 is SNHLY, CDR2 FYNNEI, per germline. This CDR3 contains 15 residues. The CDR3 here is CASKRDRLRNTEAFF. The CDR3 DNA reads TGTGCCAGCAAGAGGGACAGGTTACGGAACACTGAAGCTTTCTTT.

This rearrangement joins TRBV10-2 to TRBJ1-5, with 7 positions matching TRBD1. Germline assignment: CDR1 WSHSY and CDR2 SAAADI. With V trimmed by 3 bases and J by 7 bases, 6 bases remained unmatched. The CDR3 has 14 residues. In nucleotides, the CDR3 is TGCGCCAGCAGTGAACAGGGGCAGAGCCAGCCCCAGCATTTT. The encoded protein is CASSEQGQSQPQHF.

V and J are TRBV5-1 and TRBJ2-7; tentative D call: TRBD1 (6 bases). Trimming cost V 3 bases and J 3 bases, with 13 bases left between them. The length of the CDR3 is 14 residues. CDR1 is SGHRS, CDR2 YFSETQ, per germline. CDR3 sequence: CASSSGTSNYEQYF. The CDR3 region has the DNA TGCGCCAGCAGCTCCGGGACATCCAACTACGAGCAGTACTTC.

The chain uses TRBV4-2 and TRBJ2-3, with D perhaps TRBD2 (5 bases). This CDR3 is built from 17 residues. V was shortened by 0 bases and J by 1 base, with 14 bases between the two germline ends. Germline lookup yields CDR1 LGHNA and CDR2 YNFKEQ. The CDR3 DNA follows: TGTGCCAGCAGCCAAGAGCAGCTAGCTTACGGCACAGATACGCAGTATTTT. The encoded protein is CASSQEQLAYGTDTQYF.

CDR3 DNA: TGCGCCAGCAGCGTGGGGCCAGGGGGAAGAGGAGATACGCAGTATTTT. It encodes CASSVGPGGRGDTQYF. The V gene is TRBV5-1, the J gene TRBJ2-3, with 7 bases lining up with TRBD1. The CDR3 is 16 amino acids. J was trimmed by 5 bases and V by 4 bases; bases with no gene match: 13. Germline V gene lookup returns CDR1 SGHRS and CDR2 YFSETQ.

The chain joins TRBV5-5 to TRBJ2-1, with D perhaps matching TRBD2 (7 bases). The CDR3 covers 14 residues. Germline V CDR1 and CDR2: SGHKS, YYEKEE (reference sequence). V was clipped by 9 bases and J by 8 bases, with 21 bases between them. In nucleotides, the CDR3 is TGTGCCACCACCGAGGGGGGGGTCTGGGATGAGCAGTTCTTC. This codes for CATTEGGVWDEQFF. Drawing the rest from reference TRBV5-5 and TRBJ2-1, the complete variable domain is DAGVTQSPTHLIKTRGQQVTLRCSPISGHKSVSWYQQVLGQGPQFIFQYYEKEERGRGNFPDRFSARQFPNYSSELNVNALLLGDSALYLCATTEGGVWDEQFFGPGTRLTVL.

This clone was seen only a few times. V and J are TRBV7-2 and TRBJ2-1, with D possibly TRBD1 on 6 matching bases. The CDR3 is 15 amino acids. Trimming stripped 4 bases from V and 0 bases from J, with 10 bases between. Germline assignment: CDR1 SGHTA and CDR2 FQGNSA. CDR3 sequence (DNA): TGTGCCAGCAGCTCCGGGACACTCTCCTACAATGAGCAGTTCTTC. It translates to CASSSGTLSYNEQFF.

This clone has just one count. J is TRBJ2-3 and V is TRBV2; D call uncertain. The CDR3 has 13 residues. Germline CDR1 and CDR2: SNHLY and FYNNEI. V shed 7 bases and J shed 2 bases, with 10 bases lying between them. CDR3 residues: CASKYRYTDTQYF. In nucleotides, the CDR3 is TGTGCCAGCAAATACCGCTACACAGATACGCAGTATTTT.

The chain couples TRBV11-2 to TRBJ1-2; D ambiguous. Deletions cut 1 base from V and 5 bases from J, with 5 bases between. CDR1 and CDR2 from the germline V gene are SGHAT and FQNNGV. The CDR3 is 12 amino acids. Here the CDR3 DNA reads TGTGCCAGCAGCTTAGGAGAATATGGCTACACCTTC. It codes for CASSLGEYGYTF.

The CDR3 loop is CASSQDQQGSGYTF. The CDR3 region has the DNA TGTGCCAGCAGCCAAGATCAACAGGGGTCCGGCTACACCTTC. The chain combines TRBV14 with TRBJ1-2; 7 nucleotides match TRBD1. This CDR3 is 14 amino acids long. The V segment lost 0 bases and the J segment 8 bases; nucleotides outside the gene matches: 6. Germline V gives CDR1 SGHDN, CDR2 FVKESK.

J is TRBJ2-2 and V is TRBV5-1; TRBD2 is a possible D gene (5 bases). The V gene's germline CDR1 is SGHRS and CDR2 YFSETQ. Deletions cut 0 bases from V and 4 bases from J, with 13 bases between. The CDR3 runs to 16 residues. As DNA, the CDR3 is TGCGCCAGCAGCTTGGCCCTAACTAGGAGCACCGGGGAGCTGTTTTTT. Translation: CASSLALTRSTGELFF.

V gene TRBV5-1 combines with J gene TRBJ2-7; 10 positions match TRBD2. The length of the CDR3 is 14 residues. Per germline, CDR1 SGHRS and CDR2 YFSETQ. V dropped 3 bases and J dropped 5; count of bases not matched to a gene: 5. The CDR3 region is CASSSSGRVHEQYF. CDR3 nucleotides: TGCGCCAGCAGCTCTAGCGGGAGAGTCCACGAGCAGTACTTC.

This clone is a singleton in its sample. V gene TRBV7-6 combines with J gene TRBJ2-1; 8 bases line up with TRBD2. CDR1 and CDR2 (germline): SGHVS, FNYEAQ. CDR3 length equals 14 residues. With 2 bases clipped from V and 4 bases from J, the junction kept 1 base outside the gene matches. CDR3 coding DNA: TGTGCCAGCAGCTTACTAGCGGGTTACAATGAGCAGTTCTTC. This translates into CASSLLAGYNEQFF.

J is TRBJ1-3 and V is TRBV30, with TRBD1 matching 8 bases. The germline CDR1 and CDR2 sequences are GTSNPN and SVGIG (reference sequence). The J segment lost 13 bases and the V segment lost 2 bases, leaving 4 bases of the junction unmatched. The CDR3 covers 11 residues. The CDR3 DNA follows: TGTGCCTGGAGTACGCGGACAGGGATATATTTT. It yields the protein CAWSTRTGIYF.

The J gene is TRBJ2-5, the V gene TRBV19, with 8 positions matching TRBD1. The V gene end was trimmed by 5 bases and the J gene end by 5 bases; junction bases not matched to a gene: 7. The CDR3 loop spans 14 amino acids. Germline CDR1 is LNHDA and CDR2 is SQIVND (reference sequence). CDR3 in amino acids: CASSGQGVGETQYF. CDR3 DNA: TGTGCCAGTAGTGGACAGGGCGTGGGGGAGACCCAGTACTTC. The variable domain in full, with the rest retrieved from reference TRBV19 and TRBJ2-5, is DGGITQSPKYLFRKEGQNVTLSCEQNLNHDAMYWYRQDPGQGLRLIYYSQIVNDFQKGDIAEGYSVSREKKESFPLTVTSAQKNPTAFYLCASSGQGVGETQYFGPGTRLLVL.

The chain is built from TRBV30 and TRBJ2-5; the D gene is possibly TRBD2 (5 bases). The better agreement between TRBJ2-7 and the DNA end casts doubt on the J call. CDR1 GTSNPN and CDR2 SVGIG come from the germline V gene (reference sequence). The CDR3 sequence is 14 residues long. This chain's CDR3 is CAWSVQRQAYEQYF. Here the CDR3 DNA reads TGTGCCTGGAGTGTACAGCGGCAAGCCTACGAGCAGTACTTC.

The sample holds one count of this clone. V usage is TRBV5-4 and J usage is TRBJ1-1, with D unresolved. CDR1 is SGHNT, CDR2 YYREEE, per germline (reference sequence). Trimming stripped 2 bases from V and 5 bases from J, with 10 bases between. The CDR3 has 13 residues. This CDR3 reads CASSLVGRTEAFF. In DNA form, the CDR3 reads TGTGCCAGCAGCTTAGTTGGTCGGACTGAAGCTTTCTTT.

The rearrangement links TRBV30 to TRBJ2-7, with 12 bases aligning to TRBD2. The V gene's germline CDR1 is GTSNPN and CDR2 SVGIG (reference sequence). V shed 4 bases, J shed 0 bases, and the junction held 1 base outside the gene matches. CDR3 size: 14 residues. Here the CDR3 reads CAWKTSGSSYEQYF. For the CDR3, the DNA is TGTGCCTGGAAGACTAGCGGGAGCTCCTACGAGCAGTACTTC.

The genes are TRBV7-9 and TRBJ1-2; D remains ambiguous. The V gene lost 5 bases and the J gene lost 5 bases, with 18 bases spanning the gap. The CDR3 runs to 15 residues. Germline V gene lookup returns CDR1 SEHNR and CDR2 FQNEAQ (reference sequence). CDR3 loop: CASSGLQRSGYGYTF. CDR3 DNA: TGTGCCAGCAGCGGATTACAGAGATCCGGATATGGCTACACCTTC.

The V call is TRBV15, the J call TRBJ2-5; D might be TRBD2 (6 bases). The CDR3 length is 15 residues. From germline, CDR1 is LNHNV and CDR2 YYDKDF (reference sequence). V dropped 0 bases and J dropped 1 base, with 9 bases sitting between them. CDR3 DNA sequence: TGTGCCACCAGCAGAGATGGCGGGGCCCAAGAGACCCAGTACTTC. Encoded protein: CATSRDGGAQETQYF.

V is TRBV5-1 and J is TRBJ2-4; 10 bases match TRBD1. The germline V gene encodes CDR1 SGHRS and CDR2 YFSETQ. The CDR3 totals 18 residues. V shed 3 bases, J shed 1 base, and the junction held 10 bases outside the gene matches. The chain's CDR3 is CASSSGTGVRGAKNIQYF. The CDR3, as DNA: TGCGCCAGCAGCTCCGGGACAGGGGTAAGGGGTGCCAAAAACATTCAGTACTTC.

The chain recombines TRBV28 with TRBJ2-7, with D uncertain. The V and J ends lost 3 bases and 0 bases respectively, with 6 bases between them. This CDR3 has 13 amino acids. CDR1 is MDHEN and CDR2 is SYDVKM in the germline V gene. The CDR3 reads CASSFGGSYEQYF. The CDR3 bases are TGTGCCAGCAGTTTTGGCGGCTCCTACGAGCAGTACTTC.

The chain links TRBV4-2 to TRBJ2-7, with a weak D call TRBD2 (6 bases). The CDR3 extends over 13 amino acids. Germline V gene sequence: CDR1 LGHNA, CDR2 YNFKEQ. V lost 2 bases, J lost 3 bases, and 8 bases lay in between. CDR3 bases: TGTGCCAGCAGCCAATCCGGGAGCTACGAGCAGTACTTC. Its translation is CASSQSGSYEQYF.

The CDR3 DNA sequence: TGTGCCAGCAGCGTAAGACTGACGGATACGCAGTATTTT. This sequence encodes CASSVRLTDTQYF. V usage is TRBV9 and J usage is TRBJ2-3; no definite D call. Trimming took off 1 base at V and 6 bases at J, with 9 bases between the two ends. Germline values: CDR1 SGDLS, CDR2 YYNGEE. This CDR3 has 13 residues.